Shown below are 25 T cell receptor beta chains from a single sample sequenced in a study of cytomegalovirus exposure and HLA in healthy donors. PCR primers comprised 60 Vbeta and 13 Jbeta primers. Produced via immunoSEQ multiplex PCR; TCRdb's table is partial and in-frame only. The sample carries 150,000 to 200,000 clones, approximately 82% recorded once. Sequenced sample: PBMCs. These receptors were taken from a woman aged 40 to 49 in good health and CMV-seropositive.

This chain uses TRBV7-2 with TRBJ1-1; 7 nucleotides align to TRBD1. This CDR3 has 15 amino acids. CDR1 and CDR2 from the germline V gene are SGHTA and FQGNSA. Trimming cost V 4 bases and J 0 bases; bases outside gene matches: 5. The CDR3 DNA reads as TGTGCCAGCAGCTCAACCGGGACAGTGAACACTGAAGCTTTCTTT. As protein: CASSSTGTVNTEAFF.

This chain's CDR3 is CASRTSANTGELFF. CDR3 sequence (DNA): TGTGCCAGCCGGACTAGCGCGAACACCGGGGAGCTGTTTTTT. V is TRBV19 and J is TRBJ2-2, with 9 bases aligning to TRBD2. The CDR3 has 14 residues. The ends lost 9 bases at V and 0 bases at J; junction bases unmatched: 2. Germline CDR1 LNHDA, CDR2 SQIVND (reference sequence).

In this sample, this clone turned up a few times. The V gene is TRBV10-1, the J gene TRBJ2-5; a possible D gene is TRBD2 (5 bases). The CDR3 has 14 residues. The V and J ends lost 2 bases and 5 bases respectively, with 12 bases between them. Per the germline V gene, CDR1 is WNHNN and CDR2 is SYGVQD (reference sequence). The CDR3 region is CASSEAGNIETQYF. The CDR3 bases are TGCGCCAGCAGTGAGGCCGGGAACATCGAGACCCAGTACTTC.

This sequence joins TRBV29-1 and TRBJ2-5, with no clear D. The CDR3 length is 14 residues. V lost 6 bases, J lost 0 bases, and 14 bases lay in between. Germline lookup yields CDR1 SQVTM and CDR2 ANQGSEA. The CDR3 nucleotides read TGCAGCGTCCAAAATATGAGGAACCAAGAGACCCAGTACTTC. Amino acids: CSVQNMRNQETQYF.

V is TRBV18 and J is TRBJ1-3; D is ambiguous. The CDR3 totals 15 residues. CDR1 and CDR2 from the germline V gene are KGHSH and LQKENI. V was trimmed by 3 bases and J by 2 bases, leaving 11 bases between them. CDR3: CASSPSSVAGNTIYF. The CDR3 bases are TGTGCCAGCTCACCTTCGTCGGTGGCTGGAAACACCATATATTTT.

CDR3 residues: CASSSTETQYF. The CDR3 DNA reads as TGTGCCAGCAGCTCTACGGAGACCCAGTACTTC. The rearrangement joins TRBV7-9 to TRBJ2-5; no reliable D call. In germline, CDR1 is SEHNR, CDR2 FQNEAQ (reference sequence). The CDR3 contains 11 residues. V was pared by 4 bases and J by 5 bases, with 5 bases between.

The V gene is TRBV6-4, the J gene TRBJ2-7, with 16 bases that match TRBD2. V gave up 5 bases and J gave up 5 bases; unmatched junction bases: 3. Germline loops: CDR1 MRHNA, CDR2 SNTAGT. The CDR3 consists of 15 residues. The CDR3 nucleotides are TGTGCCAGCAGTTCCGGGACTAGCGGGGGGGACGAGCAGTACTTC. Its translation: CASSSGTSGGDEQYF.

This clone was seen more than once but under ten times. The chain links TRBV7-9 to TRBJ2-3, with D possibly being TRBD1 (6 bases). V was shortened by 5 bases and J by 2 bases, with 11 bases between the two germline ends. CDR1 SEHNR and CDR2 FQNEAQ come from the germline V gene (reference sequence). The CDR3 covers 14 residues. The CDR3 coding sequence is TGTGCCAGCAGCATCGACAGGTCCACAGATACGCAGTATTTT. Translation: CASSIDRSTDTQYF.

This clone came up a few times. J is TRBJ2-2 and V is TRBV5-4; no firm D call. The CDR3 has 14 residues. Looked up from germline, CDR1 is SGHNT and CDR2 is YYREEE (reference sequence). The germline V and J ends were trimmed by 0 bases and 6 bases, with 9 bases remaining between them. CDR3 DNA sequence: TGTGCCAGCAGCTTGGCCGGAGAATCCGGGGAGCTGTTTTTT. Translating it yields CASSLAGESGELFF.

This sequence joins TRBV10-2 and TRBJ2-7; TRBD2 might be the D (6 bases). Germline V gives CDR1 WSHSY, CDR2 SAAADI. V was shortened by 6 bases and J by 3 bases, with 12 bases between the two germline ends. The CDR3 has 13 amino acids. The CDR3 here is CASRDYPNYEQYF. CDR3 DNA: TGCGCCAGCAGGGACTATCCAAACTACGAGCAGTACTTC.

The J gene is TRBJ1-4, the V gene TRBV11-2, with TRBD1 matching 7 bases. This CDR3 region has 14 residues. Germline V gene lookup returns CDR1 SGHAT and CDR2 FQNNGV. The ends lost 5 bases at V and 8 bases at J; junction bases unmatched: 8. The CDR3 protein is CASSRDSVFEKLFF. The CDR3 nucleotides are TGTGCCAGCAGCCGGGACAGTGTGTTCGAAAAACTGTTTTTT.

The J gene is TRBJ1-2, the V gene TRBV11-2; TRBD1 might be the D (5 bases). The V end lost 2 bases, the J end lost 7 bases, and 14 bases lay between the germline ends. This CDR3 contains 14 residues. In germline, CDR1 is SGHAT, CDR2 FQNNGV. CDR3 region: CASSLTDSSLGYTF. CDR3 nucleotide sequence: TGTGCCAGCAGCTTAACCGACAGTAGCCTTGGCTACACCTTC.

The chain recombines TRBV28 with TRBJ1-3; TRBD1 matches 9 bases. Germline assignment: CDR1 MDHEN and CDR2 SYDVKM. The V and J ends lost 5 bases and 4 bases, in that order; junction bases with no gene match: 9. The CDR3 is made up of 16 amino acids. CDR3: CASSTWDRVKGNTIYF. The CDR3 DNA reads as TGTGCCAGCAGTACTTGGGACAGGGTGAAAGGAAACACCATATATTTT.

The chain is built from TRBV6-5 and TRBJ2-3, with a weak D call TRBD1 (6 bases). CDR1 is MNHEY and CDR2 is SVGAGI in the germline V gene. This CDR3 is 14 amino acids long. Trimming left V 2 bases short and J 9 bases short, with 15 bases between. This chain's CDR3 is CASSYGYRAKTQYF. As DNA, the CDR3 is TGTGCCAGCAGTTACGGCTACAGGGCTAAGACGCAGTATTTT.

The V call is TRBV2, the J call TRBJ2-2; TRBD1 aligns across 11 bases. The length of the CDR3 is 18 residues. With 8 bases clipped from V and 7 bases from J, the junction kept 18 bases outside the gene matches. Germline loops: CDR1 SNHLY, CDR2 FYNNEI. DNA of the CDR3: TGTGCCAGCTACCCAGAATCCCGGGACAGGGGGAGAAACGGGGAGCTGTTTTTT. This gives the protein CASYPESRDRGRNGELFF.

The chain uses TRBV11-2 and TRBJ2-1; TRBD2 might be the D (6 bases). Trimming stripped 4 bases from V and 6 bases from J, with 16 bases between. In germline, CDR1 is SGHAT, CDR2 FQNNGV. The CDR3 runs 15 residues. The CDR3 DNA is TGTGCCAGCAGCTCCGATAGCTTCGGGGGCAATGAGCAGTTCTTC. Translating it yields CASSSDSFGGNEQFF.

The chain couples TRBV5-6 to TRBJ2-4, with TRBD2 matching 7 bases. This CDR3 is built from 17 residues. Germline loops: CDR1 SGHDT, CDR2 YYEEEE. After removal of 7 bases from V and 1 base from J, the junction contained 14 bases not matched to a gene. In nucleotides, the CDR3 is TGTGCCAGCGGAGCTTGGGGGGGATTACGGGCCAAAAACATTCAGTACTTC. This encodes CASGAWGGLRAKNIQYF.

The V and J genes are TRBV5-1 and TRBJ1-4; unclear D gene. Trimming cost V 0 bases and J 7 bases, with 10 bases left between them. Per the germline V gene, CDR1 is SGHRS and CDR2 is YFSETQ. The CDR3 covers 14 residues. The CDR3 loop reads CASSLVGVGEKLFF. CDR3 DNA: TGCGCCAGCAGCTTGGTCGGGGTTGGTGAAAAACTGTTTTTT.

The CDR3 region is CASSTLAGSNEQFF. CDR3 DNA sequence: TGTGCCAGCAGTACCCTAGCGGGGTCCAATGAGCAGTTCTTC. J is TRBJ2-1 and V is TRBV2, with 9 nucleotides matching TRBD2. Germline lookup yields CDR1 SNHLY and CDR2 FYNNEI. The ends lost 5 bases at V and 6 bases at J; junction bases unmatched: 5. The CDR3 extends over 14 amino acids.

The V and J genes are TRBV4-2 and TRBJ1-3; 10 nucleotides agree with TRBD1. Per the germline V gene, CDR1 is LGHNA and CDR2 is YNFKEQ. The length of the CDR3 is 17 residues. The V gene end was trimmed by 3 bases and the J gene end by 4 bases; junction bases not matched to a gene: 9. The CDR3 protein is CASSHEAGTGAGNTIYF. In nucleotides, the CDR3 is TGTGCCAGCAGCCACGAGGCCGGGACAGGGGCAGGAAACACCATATATTTT.

This clone was seen a single time. J is TRBJ1-1 and V is TRBV15; weak D call: TRBD1 (5 bases). The germline V gene has CDR1 LNHNV and CDR2 YYDKDF (reference sequence). The CDR3 length is 15 residues. V was trimmed by 1 base and J by 0 bases, leaving 9 bases between them. The chain's CDR3 is CATSRGQSMNTEAFF. CDR3 DNA: TGTGCCACCAGCAGAGGACAGTCCATGAACACTGAAGCTTTCTTT.

This chain uses TRBV11-3 with TRBJ2-1, with TRBD2 matching over 12 bases. From germline, CDR1 is SGHNT and CDR2 YENEEA. The CDR3 spans 14 residues. V dropped 5 bases and J dropped 6; count of bases not matched to a gene: 2. The CDR3 here is CASSRLAGVNEQFF. DNA of the CDR3: TGTGCCAGCAGCCGACTAGCGGGAGTCAATGAGCAGTTCTTC.

J is TRBJ1-2 and V is TRBV19; the match to TRBD1 covers 9 bases. Losses at the gene ends were 10 bases for V and 2 bases for J; bases not matched to a gene: 14. CDR1 is LNHDA, CDR2 SQIVND, per germline (reference sequence). The CDR3 contains 16 residues. This chain's CDR3 is CATSSRDRAPNYGYTF. In DNA form, the CDR3 reads TGTGCCACCTCAAGTAGGGACAGGGCCCCCAACTATGGCTACACCTTC. Together with reference TRBV19 and TRBJ1-2, the CDR3 gives the full variable domain: DGGITQSPKYLFRKEGQNVTLSCEQNLNHDAMYWYRQDPGQGLRLIYYSQIVNDFQKGDIAEGYSVSREKKESFPLTVTSAQKNPTAFYLCATSSRDRAPNYGYTFGSGTRLTVV.

V is TRBV6-5 and J is TRBJ1-4; TRBD1 agrees at 7 bases. J was trimmed by 3 bases and V by 2 bases; bases with no gene match: 6. This CDR3 region has 16 residues. From germline, CDR1 is MNHEY and CDR2 SVGAGI. CDR3 coding DNA: TGTGCCAGCAGTTACACGCAGGGGGTGGCTAATGAAAAACTGTTTTTT. Translating gives CASSYTQGVANEKLFF.

The CDR3 nucleotides are TGTGCCAGCAGTTTAACAGGCAACTATGGCTACACCTTC. This gives the protein CASSLTGNYGYTF. J is TRBJ1-2 and V is TRBV28, with a tentative D call TRBD1 (5 bases). The CDR3 has 13 amino acids. Per germline, CDR1 MDHEN and CDR2 SYDVKM. Trimming stripped 2 bases from V and 2 bases from J, with 6 bases between.